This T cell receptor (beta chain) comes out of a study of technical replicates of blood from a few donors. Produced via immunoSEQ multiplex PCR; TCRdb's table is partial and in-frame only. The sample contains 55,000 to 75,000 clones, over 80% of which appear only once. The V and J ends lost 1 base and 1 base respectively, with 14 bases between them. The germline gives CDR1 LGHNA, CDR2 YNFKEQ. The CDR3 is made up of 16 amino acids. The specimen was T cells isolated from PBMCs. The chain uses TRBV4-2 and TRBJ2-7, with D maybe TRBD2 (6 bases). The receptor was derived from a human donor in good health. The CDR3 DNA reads TGTGCCAGCAGCCAAGTCCCGGGAGTAGTGTCCTACGAGCAGTACTTC. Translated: CASSQVPGVVSYEQYF.